Listed below are T cell receptor beta chains from one sample, sequenced in a study of T cell responses to AZD1222 COVID-19 vaccine. TCRdb's copy holds only in-frame clones and misses some; the assay was immunoSEQ multiplex PCR. The data contain about 200,000 clones, just over 90% of them seen just once; the ten biggest clones take up around 1%. This sample comprised peripheral blood, obtained on day 0 of MenACWY control vaccination. All receptors come from an adult in good health. The CDR3 runs from the conserved cysteine through the conserved F or W. Each record gives: V gene, D gene, J gene, clone size, CDR3 DNA, CDR3 protein. The D gene is left open where the match is weak. A row's size may be missing; if present it is once, few, many or a size class.

>TRBV6-5|-|TRBJ2-2|-
TGTGCCAGCAATCCAGGTCAGGCGTCAGGGGAGCTGTTTTTT
CASNPGQASGELFF
>TRBV30|-|TRBJ1-1|-
TGTGCCTGGAACCCGACGGTAATGAACACTGAAGCTTTCTTT
CAWNPTVMNTEAFF
>TRBV30|-|TRBJ1-1|-
TGTGCCTGGCTCCTCCGCTGGACAGCCATGAACACTGAAGCTTTCTTT
CAWLLRWTAMNTEAFF
>TRBV25-1|TRBD1|TRBJ2-2|-
TGTGCCAGCAGTGACCTACAGGGGGCGGCCGGGGAGCTGTTTTTT
CASSDLQGAAGELFF
>TRBV28|-|TRBJ2-1|few
TGTGCCAGCAGTACTCTGGGACTCGGAAGCTCCTACAATGAGCAGTTCTTC
CASSTLGLGSSYNEQFF
>TRBV21-1|-|TRBJ1-5|-
TGTGCCAGCAGTCATAGAAGGAGGGCTAGCAATCAGCCCCAGCATTTT
CASSHRRRASNQPQHF
>TRBV18|-|TRBJ1-1|-
TGTGCCAGCTCACCACGTGAACTAACAACTGAAGCTTTCTTT
CASSPRELTTEAFF
>TRBV5-1|-|TRBJ1-1|-
TGCGCCAGCAGCTTGCAGGGGCGCACTGAAGCTTTCTTT
CASSLQGRTEAFF
>TRBV3-1/TRBV3-2|-|TRBJ1-1|-
TGTGCCAGCAGCCACGGAGGGACTATGAACACTGAAGCTTTCTTT
CASSHGGTMNTEAFF
>TRBV10-3|-|TRBJ2-5|-
TGTGCCATCAGCCCAGGGGGGAGCTCCGGGACCCAGTACTTC
CAISPGGSSGTQYF
>TRBV6-5|-|TRBJ1-1|-
TGTGCCAGCAGTTATCTACAGAAAACTGAAGCTTTCTTT
CASSYLQKTEAFF
>TRBV7-9|TRBD1|TRBJ1-1|-
TGTGCCAGCAGCTTAGGGACAGGGGGTCGGACTGAAGCTTTCTTT
CASSLGTGGRTEAFF
>TRBV6-5|TRBD1|TRBJ1-1|once
TGTGCCAGCACTCAGGGGGCAAACACTGAAGCTTTCTTT
CASTQGANTEAFF
>TRBV5-1|-|TRBJ2-5|-
TGCGCCAGCAGTGGGGGAGAGACCCAGTACTTC
CASSGGETQYF
>TRBV7-2|TRBD2|TRBJ2-7|-
TGTGCCAGCAGCACGCGGGGGGGACACCCCGAGCAGTACTTC
CASSTRGGHPEQYF
>TRBV5-5|TRBD1|TRBJ1-5|-
TGTGCCAGCAGCCCCCCAGGGGGAGAGAATCAGCCCCAGCATTTT
CASSPPGGENQPQHF
>TRBV6-2/TRBV6-3|-|TRBJ2-1|-
TGTGCCAGCAGTCGCTTGGACCCGAGCTCCTACAATGAGCAGTTCTTC
CASSRLDPSSYNEQFF
>TRBV7-2|-|TRBJ1-5|-
TGTGCCAGCAGCTTAGGGGGTCGGGGTCAGCCCCAGCATTTT
CASSLGGRGQPQHF
>TRBV7-2|-|TRBJ1-6|-
TGTGCCAGCAGCTTAGAACAGAATTCACCCCTCCACTTT
CASSLEQNSPLHF
>TRBV6-5|TRBD1|TRBJ1-1|-
TGTGCCAGCAGTTACGCAGACAGGGGAAACACTGAAGCTTTCTTT
CASSYADRGNTEAFF
>TRBV6-6|TRBD1|TRBJ1-2|-
TGTGCCAGCAGTCAGACCGGGACAGGGTGGTCCCATAACTATGGCTACACCTTC
CASSQTGTGWSHNYGYTF
>TRBV7-9|-|TRBJ1-4|-
TGTGCCAGCAGCTTAACTGCAACTAATGAAAAACTGTTTTTT
CASSLTATNEKLFF
>TRBV6-5|-|TRBJ1-3|-
TGTGCCAGCACCCAAGAATCTGGAAACACCATATATTTT
CASTQESGNTIYF